The 30 T cell receptor beta chains presented below share a single source sample, sequenced in a study of vaccination effects on CD4 cells after COVID-19 (dated 2022 in TCRdb). What these receptors recognize is not known. To identify antigen-specific CD4+ T cell clonotypes by their expansion, the ViraFEST assay first stimulated PBMC with viral peptide pools and then applied TCR sequencing. After less than 13 days of culture, CD4+ T cells were isolated with the EasySep CD4+ T cell isolation kit. Participants received two doses of either the BNT162b2 or the mRNA-1273 mRNA SARS-CoV-2 vaccine. The library was produced with the immunoSEQ multiplex PCR assay. The source is immuneACCESS, and TCRdb retained only in-frame sequences with V and J called. Part of the clones is not carried over; for the studies checked, unresolved V genes explain less than half of this, and the remainder is unexplained. For this sample there are about 59,000 clones; roughly 80% appear just once. The ten largest make up 2% of the sample.

Here the sequenced sample was CD4+ T cells from PBMCs cultured with HCoV-OC43 spike peptides, taken after COVID-19 vaccination. This specimen's cell subset or site label, per the study, means: HCoV-OC43 spike overlapping peptide pool stimulation. The origin of the receptors is a human donor who received a COVID-19 vaccine.

A few counts support this clone. The gene calls are TRBV10-3 and TRBJ1-6, with 8 nucleotides matching TRBD1. The J segment lost 4 bases and the V segment lost 3 bases, leaving 5 bases of the junction unmatched. This CDR3 has 16 residues. Germline values: CDR1 ENHRY, CDR2 SYGVKD. CDR3: CAISDQDRGYNSPLHF. The CDR3 nucleotides read TGTGCCATCAGTGATCAAGACAGGGGTTATAATTCACCCCTCCACTTT.

J is TRBJ2-3 and V is TRBV30, with a possible D match to TRBD2 (5 bases). The CDR3 runs to 14 residues. The germline V and J ends were trimmed by 2 bases and 2 bases, with 11 bases remaining between them. From germline, CDR1 is GTSNPN and CDR2 SVGIG (reference sequence). The CDR3 coding sequence is TGTGCCTGGAGTACAGCGGAATACACAGATACGCAGTATTTT. As protein: CAWSTAEYTDTQYF.

The rearrangement joins TRBV5-1 to TRBJ2-3, with TRBD1 as a possible D gene (5 bases). Trimming removed 3 bases from V and 0 bases from J, with 8 bases in between. This CDR3 comprises 14 residues. Germline CDR1 SGHRS, CDR2 YFSETQ. The CDR3 bases are TGCGCCAGCAGCTCCCGACAGAGCACAGATACGCAGTATTTT. It translates to CASSSRQSTDTQYF.

The chain joins TRBV4-3 to TRBJ2-3; 8 nucleotides line up with TRBD2. CDR3 length: 14 amino acids. With 4 bases clipped from V and 4 bases from J, the junction kept 4 bases outside the gene matches. Germline-derived CDR1 and CDR2 are LGHNA and YSLEER. Here the CDR3 DNA reads TGCGCCAGCAGCCGGCGGGGGGACGCAGATACGCAGTATTTT. It is translated as CASSRRGDADTQYF.

The chain couples TRBV9 to TRBJ2-5; 9 nucleotides line up with TRBD1. This CDR3 region has 15 residues. CDR1 is SGDLS and CDR2 is YYNGEE in the germline V gene. The junction had 8 bases not matched to a gene; V was cut back by 3 bases and J by 5 bases. The CDR3 sequence: CASSASGTGPETQYF. The CDR3 nucleotides read TGTGCCAGCAGCGCCTCCGGGACAGGGCCGGAGACCCAGTACTTC.

J is TRBJ1-2 and V is TRBV19; 8 nucleotides agree with TRBD1. This CDR3 comprises 15 residues. Looked up from germline, CDR1 is LNHDA and CDR2 is SQIVND (reference sequence). Trimming removed 0 bases from V and 2 bases from J; junction bases left unmatched: 2. The CDR3 DNA reads TGTGCCAGTAGTATAGACGGACAGGGAAACTATGGCTACACCTTC. Translation gives CASSIDGQGNYGYTF. Full variable domain (rest looked up from reference TRBV19 and TRBJ1-2): DGGITQSPKYLFRKEGQNVTLSCEQNLNHDAMYWYRQDPGQGLRLIYYSQIVNDFQKGDIAEGYSVSREKKESFPLTVTSAQKNPTAFYLCASSIDGQGNYGYTFGSGTRLTVV.

V and J are TRBV20-1 and TRBJ1-1; D perhaps matches TRBD1 (5 bases). The CDR3 sequence is 13 residues long. V lost 3 bases and J 5 bases, leaving 13 bases between the germline ends. Germline lookup yields CDR1 DFQATT and CDR2 SNEGSKA (reference sequence). The CDR3 nucleotides are TGCAGTGCTAGTAAAGGGGCGTGGACTGAAGCTTTCTTT. Translating gives CSASKGAWTEAFF.

This chain uses TRBV28 with TRBJ1-2; 7 bases align to TRBD1. Germline V CDR1 and CDR2: MDHEN, SYDVKM. Trimming removed 5 bases from V and 2 bases from J; junction bases left unmatched: 8. The CDR3 is 15 amino acids. The CDR3, as DNA: TGTGCCAGCAGTACAACAGGGGCCGAGAACTATGGCTACACCTTC. It codes for CASSTTGAENYGYTF.

The table lists this clone with a few counts. The chain is built from TRBV10-1 and TRBJ1-1; 11 nucleotides match TRBD1. In germline, CDR1 is WNHNN, CDR2 SYGVQD (reference sequence). J lost 2 bases, V lost 11 bases, and 7 bases had no gene match. The CDR3 runs to 14 residues. DNA of the CDR3: TGCGCCGCCGGGGACAGGGGGGTAAACACTGAAGCTTTCTTT. It translates to CAAGDRGVNTEAFF.

The chain recombines TRBV24-1 with TRBJ2-3; tentatively, D is TRBD2 (6 bases). This CDR3 region has 15 residues. V was clipped by 4 bases and J by 2 bases, with 12 bases between them. The V gene's germline CDR1 is KGHDR and CDR2 SFDVKD. The CDR3 sequence: CATSDRGTFTDTQYF. Here the CDR3 DNA reads TGTGCCACCAGTGACCGCGGGACTTTCACAGATACGCAGTATTTT.

This chain uses TRBV5-1 with TRBJ2-5; D may be TRBD1 or TRBD2 (5 bases each). Germline assignment: CDR1 SGHRS and CDR2 YFSETQ. V was pared by 4 bases and J by 2 bases, with 15 bases between. The CDR3 contains 15 residues. CDR3 sequence reads: CASSPQRGRQETQYF. The DNA of the CDR3 is TGCGCCAGCAGCCCCCAGAGGGGTCGACAAGAGACCCAGTACTTC.

This chain joins TRBV29-1 and TRBJ2-5; D unresolved. The CDR3 is 12 residues long. V was pared by 4 bases and J by 0 bases, with 6 bases between. Germline loops: CDR1 SQVTM, CDR2 ANQGSEA. The CDR3 is CSVVFDQETQYF. The CDR3 nucleotides are TGCAGCGTTGTATTTGACCAAGAGACCCAGTACTTC.

CDR3 loop: CAWATGDNSPLHF. In nucleotides, the CDR3 is TGTGCCTGGGCCACGGGGGATAATTCACCCCTCCACTTT. This chain joins TRBV30 and TRBJ1-6; perhaps TRBD1 as D (5 bases). This CDR3 has 13 amino acids. Germline loops: CDR1 GTSNPN, CDR2 SVGIG (reference sequence). V was pared by 5 bases and J by 5 bases, with 10 bases between.

This clone has a single count. This chain joins TRBV6-5 and TRBJ1-6, with D unresolved. V was pared by 8 bases and J by 8 bases, with 19 bases between. CDR3 length: 15 residues. Germline V gene data show CDR1 as MNHEY and CDR2 as SVGAGI. The CDR3 sequence is CASFPMGRGDSPLHF. CDR3 bases: TGTGCCAGCTTCCCGATGGGGAGAGGAGATTCACCCCTCCACTTT.

This clone was seen a handful of times. The J gene is TRBJ1-2, the V gene TRBV30, with D perhaps matching TRBD1 (5 bases). In germline, CDR1 is GTSNPN, CDR2 SVGIG (reference sequence). The V and J ends lost 4 bases and 4 bases respectively, with 19 bases between them. This CDR3 comprises 15 residues. CDR3 in DNA: TGTGCCTGGACCCCCGGCAGGGCTCGTAGCTATGGCTACACCTTC. The encoded protein is CAWTPGRARSYGYTF.

The rearrangement joins TRBV6-5 to TRBJ1-2; D may be TRBD1 (6 bases). Germline CDR1 and CDR2: MNHEY and SVGAGI. The CDR3 runs to 14 residues. V shed 0 bases and J shed 8 bases, with 13 bases lying between them. CDR3 DNA sequence: TGTGCCAGCAGTTACTCGGCGGGGGCCAGGGGCTACACCTTC. This gives the protein CASSYSAGARGYTF.

This sequence joins TRBV9 and TRBJ1-2; TRBD1 aligns across 10 bases. Looked up from germline, CDR1 is SGDLS and CDR2 is YYNGEE. The CDR3 sequence is 16 residues long. V lost 0 bases, J lost 3 bases, and 5 bases stayed unmatched. CDR3 protein: CASSVGQGAQDYGYTF. CDR3 sequence (DNA): TGTGCCAGCAGCGTAGGACAGGGGGCGCAGGACTATGGCTACACCTTC.

This chain links TRBV27 with TRBJ2-3; D may be TRBD1 or TRBD2 (5 bases each). This CDR3 region has 14 residues. CDR1 and CDR2 (germline): MNHEY, SMNVEV (reference sequence). Trimming stripped 5 bases from V and 4 bases from J, with 13 bases between. CDR3 protein: CASSSRVSADTQYF. CDR3 DNA: TGTGCCAGCAGTAGCAGGGTTAGCGCAGATACGCAGTATTTT.

The rearrangement links TRBV7-3 to TRBJ2-6, with D possibly TRBD1 on 5 matching bases. CDR3 size: 17 residues. Trimming took off 1 base at V and 4 bases at J, with 14 bases between the two ends. Per the germline V gene, CDR1 is SGHTA and CDR2 is FQGTGA. CDR3 sequence (DNA): TGTGCCAGCAGCTTAAGCGGCGTTTCAGGGGGGGCCAACGTCCTGACTTTC. This gives the protein CASSLSGVSGGANVLTF.

The V call is TRBV7-3, the J call TRBJ1-1; 8 nucleotides match TRBD1. Germline V gene sequence: CDR1 SGHTA, CDR2 FQGTGA. CDR3 length equals 15 residues. After removal of 4 bases from V and 1 base from J, the junction contained 5 bases not matched to a gene. This CDR3 reads CASSSLGTGNTEAFF. CDR3 DNA: TGTGCCAGCAGCTCCCTCGGGACAGGGAACACTGAAGCTTTCTTT.

This chain joins TRBV5-1 and TRBJ2-3, with TRBD2 identical over 10 bases. Germline V gives CDR1 SGHRS, CDR2 YFSETQ. CDR3 length: 14 residues. V gave up 4 bases and J gave up 6 bases; unmatched junction bases: 5. CDR3 protein: CASSAGLAIDTQYF. DNA of the CDR3: TGCGCCAGCAGCGCGGGACTAGCGATTGATACGCAGTATTTT. The whole variable domain, remainder taken from reference TRBV5-1 and TRBJ2-3, is KAGVTQTPRYLIKTRGQQVTLSCSPISGHRSVSWYQQTPGQGLQFLFEYFSETQRNKGNFPGRFSGRQFSNSRSEMNVSTLELGDSALYLCASSAGLAIDTQYFGPGTRLTVL.

The chain recombines TRBV7-2 with TRBJ1-2; D gene unclear. Germline CDR1 reads SGHTA; CDR2 reads FQGNSA. Trimming pared 1 base from V and 4 bases from J, leaving 7 bases between. There are 13 residues in the CDR3. Here the CDR3 reads CASSLGVGYGYTF. DNA of the CDR3: TGTGCCAGCAGCTTAGGGGTCGGCTATGGCTACACCTTC.

This clone was counted a single time. The CDR3 loop reads CASSEYRGIYNEQFF. The CDR3 DNA reads as TGTGCCAGCAGTGAGTACAGGGGGATCTACAATGAGCAGTTCTTC. This chain joins TRBV2 and TRBJ2-1; 8 nucleotides align to TRBD1. CDR3 size: 15 residues. V shed 3 bases and J 3 bases; nucleotides not matched to a gene: 4. Germline CDR1 SNHLY, CDR2 FYNNEI.

The chain joins TRBV7-2 to TRBJ1-6; D is unresolved. This CDR3 comprises 13 residues. Trimming shortened V by 8 bases and J by 6 bases, and 11 bases separated the two germline ends. The germline gives CDR1 SGHTA, CDR2 FQGNSA. CDR3 loop: CASEKDGNSPLHF. DNA of the CDR3: TGTGCCAGCGAAAAGGACGGTAATTCACCCCTCCACTTT.

V and J are TRBV14 and TRBJ1-3; D remains ambiguous. V dropped 0 bases and J dropped 0 bases, with 9 bases sitting between them. Germline V lookup: CDR1 SGHDN, CDR2 FVKESK. CDR3 size: 16 residues. This CDR3 is CASSQDQLNSGNTIYF. The CDR3 bases are TGTGCCAGCAGCCAAGATCAGCTTAACTCTGGAAACACCATATATTTT.

A few counts support this clone. This chain joins TRBV7-9 and TRBJ1-1; D is undetermined. CDR3 length: 13 residues. Trimming removed 1 base from V and 9 bases from J, with 12 bases in between. The germline V gene has CDR1 SEHNR and CDR2 FQNEAQ (reference sequence). CDR3 nucleotides: TGTGCCAGCAGCTTAGTGGTTGACGGTAAAGCTTTCTTT. It specifies CASSLVVDGKAFF.

The J gene is TRBJ1-1, the V gene TRBV28, with D uncertain. CDR3 length equals 11 residues. Germline loops: CDR1 MDHEN, CDR2 SYDVKM. V was shortened by 6 bases and J by 6 bases, with 8 bases between the two germline ends. In DNA, the CDR3 is TGTGCCAGCAGGGACTCTCCTGAAGCTTTCTTT. Protein: CASRDSPEAFF.

The rearrangement links TRBV28 to TRBJ2-2; D is unresolved. V lost 6 bases to trimming and J lost 1 base, with 18 bases between them. Germline assignment: CDR1 MDHEN and CDR2 SYDVKM. The length of the CDR3 is 17 residues. The CDR3: CASRLQTVNGNTGELFF. The CDR3, as DNA: TGTGCCAGCAGACTACAAACGGTCAACGGGAACACCGGGGAGCTGTTTTTT.

This clone was detected once. The rearrangement joins TRBV5-1 to TRBJ2-5, with D tentatively TRBD2 (6 bases). The CDR3 loop spans 18 amino acids. CDR1 and CDR2 from the germline V gene are SGHRS and YFSETQ. Trimming took off 6 bases at V and 0 bases at J, with 24 bases between the two ends. The CDR3 sequence: CASTSQAPGLAYQETQYF. Written as DNA, the CDR3 is TGCGCCAGCACCTCTCAAGCCCCGGGACTCGCGTACCAAGAGACCCAGTACTTC.

The chain joins TRBV3-1 (or the pseudogene TRBV3-2) to TRBJ1-3; 7 nucleotides agree with TRBD1. Germline V gene data show CDR1 as LGHDT and CDR2 as YNNKEL (reference sequence). This CDR3 comprises 16 residues. J gave up 7 bases and V 2 bases, and 11 bases lay outside the gene matches. CDR3 DNA: TGTGCCAGCAGCCAATGGGATTGGGTCAGGGGGAACACCATATATTTT. Protein: CASSQWDWVRGNTIYF.